This T cell receptor beta chain was captured in a study of T cells in Graves' hyperthyroidism and ophthalmopathy (dated by TCRdb to the late 2010s). For context, the study as a whole: Peripheral blood was sampled at the time of initial diagnosis, prior to any treatment. A discovery cohort of fewer than 110 patients, roughly 45 with Graves' ophthalmopathy and fewer than 65 with stable Graves' hyperthyroidism, was used to find distinguishing TCR V-J signatures. According to the paper, TCR Vbeta CDR3 sequencing was carried out on 135 peripheral blood samples, which came from more than 40 ophthalmopathy, some 73 hyperthyroidism and about 17 progressor patients. An independent validation cohort of under 20 hyperthyroidism patients and about 16 patients who later progressed to ophthalmopathy tested prospective prediction of ophthalmopathy. In addition, the study compared T-cell repertoires in thyroid tissue and in blood from roughly six Graves' hyperthyroidism patients. Following sampling, methimazole starting at 30 mg daily was given to hyperthyroidism patients, and high-dose intravenous methylprednisolone was given to ophthalmopathy patients. The 90 or so discovery patients were randomly split 7:3 into training and test sets. What the study reported, not specific to this receptor: Most expanded thyroid clonotypes (frequency above 0.001) were also detected in blood, a finding suggesting that blood repertoires may reflect thyroid immune responses. No statistical method was used to set the sample size in advance, and investigators knew the group allocation. In validation, the model predicted progression to ophthalmopathy with 55% to 71% sensitivity and around 72% specificity, a median of about 6.7 months before onset. A 13 V-J signature model separated ophthalmopathy from stable hyperthyroidism, with just over 85% sensitivity and about 81% specificity in cross-validation and 80%/75% in testing.

This clonotype occurred many times. Its antigen has not been determined. One base away there is no much larger clone; base qualities are not given. Its CDR3 holds 15 amino acids, cysteine through phenylalanine. Only the CDR3 part of the read is kept: 45 bases, read in frame from the first base. Ends trimmed: V by 4 bases, J by 7 bases; bases unmatched to a gene: 7. Via the germline V gene, CDR1 is SGHVS and CDR2 FQNEAQ. Amplification of TCR beta CDR3 regions was carried out from RNA transcripts. A first-round RT-PCR of the TCR CDR3 used the HTBI primer set with the Qiagen OneStep RT-PCR kit. Libraries were constructed in a second round of multiplex PCR, after which size selection and purification were carried out. Libraries were sequenced paired-end with 100 bp reads on an Illumina HiSeq2000. Turning to the authors' computational methods: Raw data were processed with SOAPnuke, discarding reads with adapters, uncalled bases, mean Phred below 15, or no exact constant-primer or identifier match. High-quality paired reads were merged using COPE v1.2.5, and each unique nucleotide sequence was defined as a clonotype. MiTCR v1.1 was used to align clonotypes to the IMGT TRBV, TRBD and TRBJ reference segments. The analysis was restricted to V-J combinations with a frequency above 0.0001, which together covered 99.2% of the repertoires. The TCS score was defined as F50 (clonal expansion) divided by E x V (chaos), with BLOSUM62-based TCRdist calculated between CDR3 peptides within each V-J. Welch's t-statistics and random forest reduced 450 to 600 V-J features to about 13, which were used in a naive Bayes classifier (R e1071). Using fastp trimming at Q25 and MiXCR clonotype assembly, TCRdb reanalyzed the public sequencing data and kept in-frame beta chains. One record per CDR3 amino acid sequence lists the most common genes and DNA. The V and J calls come from TCRdb's annotation, not from the publication. Here the sample has roughly 260,000 distinct CDR3 sequences; more than 14% occur a single time. The top ten clonotypes cover 13% of the sample.

Hyperthyroidism patients were newly diagnosed, with disease duration under 2 months, and aged 18 to 65 years. Exclusion was applied to patients with uncontrolled infections, other autoimmune diseases, pregnancy or lactation. Diagnoses were established on the basis of clinical symptoms, serum thyroxine and TRAb, thyroid ultrasound, and orbital computed tomography. Blood from progressor patients was collected at the time of first diagnosis with hyperthyroidism, before any ophthalmopathy symptoms had appeared. PBMCs were isolated from 10 ml of fresh peripheral blood by Ficoll-Paque density gradient centrifugation. Progressor patients were first diagnosed with Graves' hyperthyroidism and then developed ophthalmopathy during follow-up. Total RNA was extracted with Trizol reagent, and quality was checked on an Agilent 2100 Bioanalyzer.

The source of this sequence is a woman in her 40s with Graves' hyperthyroidism that later progressed to Graves' ophthalmopathy. The sequenced sample was blood. Recombination joined TRBV7-8 with TRBJ2-2, and 9 junctional nucleotides match TRBD1. The bases read TGTGCCAGCAGCTACGGGACAGGGATTAGCGGGGAGCTGTTTTTT. It encodes CASSYGTGISGELFF.